The present entry profiles one T cell receptor (beta chain) with its context. Its antigen is unidentified. The CDR3 has 15 amino acids. Germline loops: CDR1 LGHNA, CDR2 YNFKEQ. The V end was cut by 3 bases, the J end by 3 bases, with 12 bases between. The data belong to a study of cytomegalovirus exposure and HLA in healthy donors. General study points: An observed cluster of highly shared sequence variants was recorded as a likely sequencing artifact. DRB1 showed the most TCR associations and HLA-C the fewest in a later analysis, as rates varied by HLA locus.

Primers for the PCR totalled 60 Vbeta and 13 Jbeta. Here immunoSEQ multiplex PCR was the method, and the copy in TCRdb shows in-frame clones only, minus some. In the table there are over 150,000 clones, 60% to 80% of which are singletons. The receptor was isolated from a woman under 40 in good health and CMV-seropositive. The sample consisted of PBMCs. The gene calls are TRBV4-2 and TRBJ1-5; D is ambiguous. CDR3 sequence reads: CASSQLEGPNQPQHF. For the CDR3, the DNA is TGTGCCAGCAGCCAGTTAGAGGGTCCCAATCAGCCCCAGCATTTT.